Included here is one TCR beta chain sequence, with context. Its target is not known. The entry originates in a study of T cells in localized non-small cell lung cancer. The table came from immunoSEQ multiplex PCR; TCRdb's copy has only in-frame clones and leaves some out. The sample holds tens of thousands of clones, 85% to 95% seen once. CDR1 is SEHNR and CDR2 is FQNEAQ in the germline V gene (reference sequence). V gave up 4 bases and J gave up 10 bases, with 8 bases separating them. This CDR3 is 12 amino acids long. General observations from the study: Among the top 100 tumor clones, a median approximately 60 appeared in adjacent lung. Tumor showed lower T cell clonality than uninvolved adjacent lung, where it was highest. Those with higher blood T cell density had longer overall survival. Heterogeneity remains possible because sequencing was limited to only one tumor region.

Sequencing was performed on peripheral blood, taken before any cancer treatment. This receptor was taken from a female donor of 60 years or more with stage II squamous cell lung carcinoma. This chain uses TRBV7-9 with TRBJ1-6; D uncertain. In DNA form, the CDR3 reads TGTGCCAGCAGCTCCTTCGTCTCACCCCTCCACTTT. Translating gives CASSSFVSPLHF.